This T cell receptor beta chain is from a study of early T cells in non-severe SARS-CoV-2 infection. On the study more broadly: The authors sequenced bulk RNA from unsorted whole blood, leaving chains unpaired. Study results and caveats: Matching against VDJdb likely underestimated virus-specific expansions, favoring anti-spike CD8.

CDR1 is SQVTM and CDR2 is ANQGSEA in the germline V gene. The CDR3 loop spans 13 amino acids. J was trimmed by 2 bases and V by 6 bases; bases with no gene match: 6. Individual cDNA molecules carried attached unique molecular identifiers. TCRdb reanalysed the 5' RACE reads using MiXCR and keeps one entry per CDR3 protein. The sample holds about 76,000 distinct CDR3 sequences, about 14% seen once. This clonotype was seen a single time. The target antigen is unknown. The sequencing input was whole blood. This TCR derives from an adult who was a healthcare worker with PCR-confirmed SARS-CoV-2 infection or an uninfected control (not recorded which). The gene calls are TRBV29-1 and TRBJ2-7; TRBD1 aligns across 8 bases. In DNA form, the CDR3 reads TGCAGCGTGCCTGGGGACAGGCCCTACGAGCAGTACTTC. Translated: CSVPGDRPYEQYF.